This TCR beta chain was obtained from a study of OX40 agonist ivuxolimab in advanced cancers. This clone was found a few times. Germline lookup yields CDR1 SGDLS and CDR2 YYNGEE. Trimming shortened V by 0 bases and J by 3 bases, and 10 bases separated the two germline ends. The CDR3 is made up of 15 amino acids. Clones were sequenced by immunoSEQ multiplex PCR, and TCRdb holds only the in-frame ones, with some missing. There are some 57,000 clones in the sample; 86% occur only once, and about 1.1% lies in the top ten. The specimen was CD4+ or CD8+ T cells sorted from blood, collected in a trial of the OX40 agonist ivuxolimab. This clonotype originated in an adult with an advanced solid tumor such as melanoma, head and neck, liver or kidney cancer. This chain links TRBV9 with TRBJ1-3; TRBD1 is a possible D gene (6 bases). This chain's CDR3 is CASSVEGGYGNTIYF. As DNA, the CDR3 is TGTGCCAGCAGCGTAGAGGGGGGCTATGGAAACACCATATATTTT.